Each of the 8 T cell receptor beta chains below was sequenced from the same sample in a study of blood T cell repertoires in COVID-19. Assay used: immunoSEQ multiplex PCR; TCRdb lists only in-frame clones, some missing. This repertoire shows under 100,000 clones, roughly 87% found once; its top ten account for roughly 15%. Sequencing was carried out using peripheral blood. Receptors originate from a male donor with acute or convalescent COVID-19.

This clone appeared a single time. The rearrangement uses TRBV19 and TRBJ2-5; 9 nucleotides match TRBD1. The CDR3 is 16 residues long. With 0 bases clipped from V and 2 bases from J, the junction kept 4 bases outside the gene matches. From germline, CDR1 is LNHDA and CDR2 SQIVND (reference sequence). The CDR3 loop is CASSIEPGQGQETQYF. As DNA, the CDR3 is TGTGCCAGTAGTATAGAACCGGGACAGGGACAAGAGACCCAGTACTTC.

The V gene is TRBV5-1, the J gene TRBJ2-7; TRBD1 matches at 9 bases. Per germline, CDR1 SGHRS and CDR2 YFSETQ. CDR3 length: 15 amino acids. V lost 4 bases, J lost 4 bases, and 9 bases stayed unmatched. DNA for the CDR3: TGCGCCAGCAGCCGGATGGGACAGGGAGTTTACGAGCAGTACTTC. It yields the protein CASSRMGQGVYEQYF.

The rearrangement uses TRBV9 and TRBJ1-1; the match to TRBD1 covers 9 bases. The CDR3 sequence is 15 residues long. CDR1 is SGDLS and CDR2 is YYNGEE in the germline V gene. V was pared by 0 bases and J by 6 bases, with 6 bases of the junction left unmatched. This chain's CDR3 is CASSVGGQGRAEAFF. CDR3 nucleotide sequence: TGTGCCAGCAGCGTAGGAGGACAGGGGAGAGCTGAAGCTTTCTTT.

V is TRBV2 and J is TRBJ1-2; D gene unclear. Germline V CDR1 and CDR2: SNHLY, FYNNEI. V gave up 5 bases and J gave up 5 bases, with 15 bases separating them. The CDR3 length is 14 residues. The CDR3: CASSPREGWYGYTF. The CDR3 DNA reads TGTGCCAGCAGTCCTAGGGAGGGTTGGTATGGCTACACCTTC.

V gene TRBV6-5 combines with J gene TRBJ1-1, with D perhaps matching TRBD1 (6 bases). The CDR3 totals 13 residues. The V end lost 10 bases, the J end lost 5 bases, and 17 bases lay between the germline ends. The germline V gene encodes CDR1 MNHEY and CDR2 SVGAGI. CDR3: CATLGGARTEAFF. The CDR3 nucleotides are TGTGCCACCCTCGGGGGGGCGCGTACTGAAGCTTTCTTT.

V is TRBV24-1 and J is TRBJ2-3; 9 bases are shared with TRBD2. Germline values: CDR1 KGHDR, CDR2 SFDVKD. The length of the CDR3 is 17 residues. J lost 0 bases, V lost 3 bases, and 6 bases had no gene match. This chain's CDR3 is CATSDHLSGSSTDTQYF. CDR3 DNA sequence: TGTGCCACCAGTGATCACCTTAGCGGGAGTAGCACAGATACGCAGTATTTT.

The chain uses TRBV4-1 and TRBJ2-5; 16 nucleotides agree with TRBD2. The J segment lost 3 bases and the V segment lost 3 bases, leaving 1 base of the junction unmatched. The length of the CDR3 is 16 residues. Per the germline V gene, CDR1 is MGHRA and CDR2 is YSYEKL. CDR3 DNA sequence: TGCGCCAGCAGCCAGGGACTAGCGGGGGGGAAAGAGACCCAGTACTTC. It yields the protein CASSQGLAGGKETQYF.

The chain carries TRBV6-5 and TRBJ1-5, with TRBD1 identical over 7 bases. Trimming at V came to 6 bases and at J to 10 bases, leaving 9 bases not matched to a gene. CDR3 size: 13 residues. The germline gives CDR1 MNHEY, CDR2 SVGAGI. The CDR3 region has the DNA TGTGCCAGCAGCTCGACCCGGGACAGTCCCCAGCATTTT. It encodes CASSSTRDSPQHF.